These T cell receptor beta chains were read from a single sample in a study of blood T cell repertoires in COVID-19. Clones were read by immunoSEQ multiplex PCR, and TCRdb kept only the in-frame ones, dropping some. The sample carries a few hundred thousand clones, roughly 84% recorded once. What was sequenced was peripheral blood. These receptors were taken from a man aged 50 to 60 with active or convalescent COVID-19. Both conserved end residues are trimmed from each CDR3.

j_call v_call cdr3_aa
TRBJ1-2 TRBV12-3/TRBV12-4 ASRHPGYT
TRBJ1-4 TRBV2 GTRREGNEKLF
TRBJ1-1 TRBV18 ASSPQGDTEAF
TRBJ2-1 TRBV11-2 ASSLPLAGVDNEQF
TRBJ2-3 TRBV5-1 ASSFGLAGGLTDTQY
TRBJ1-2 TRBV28 ASSFTENYGYT
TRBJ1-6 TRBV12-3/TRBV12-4 ASSLAGGSPLH
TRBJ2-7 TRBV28 ASTDTSSYEQY
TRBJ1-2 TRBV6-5 ASSYAWTGGAYGYT
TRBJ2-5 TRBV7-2 ASSLSPGETQY
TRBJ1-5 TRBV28 ASSATGGDQPQH
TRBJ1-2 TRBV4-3 ASSQGWGRRGYT
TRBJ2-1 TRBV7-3 ASSSTTGGPSPPNEQF
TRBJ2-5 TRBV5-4 ASSGTGETQY
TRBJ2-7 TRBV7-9 ASSLVGRGQAYEQY
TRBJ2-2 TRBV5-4 ASSLADLGELF
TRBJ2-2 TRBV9 ASSNLGHPNGELF
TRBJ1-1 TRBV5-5 ASSPLLQNTEAF
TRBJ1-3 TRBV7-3 ASSSPGQGLNTIY
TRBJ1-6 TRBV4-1 ASSQFPTRTGALSPLH
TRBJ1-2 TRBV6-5 ATLPGGGYGYT
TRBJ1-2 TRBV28 ASRQGYGYT
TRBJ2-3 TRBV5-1 ASSLSGSDTQY
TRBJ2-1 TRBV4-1 ASSRPSGSYNEQF
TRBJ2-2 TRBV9 ASSGGLRTGELF
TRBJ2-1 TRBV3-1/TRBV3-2 ASSQVGGHNEQF
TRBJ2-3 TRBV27 ASSSRVAGGTSTDTQY
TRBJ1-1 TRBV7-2 ASSIMTGNTEAF
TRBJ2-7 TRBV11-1 ASSPAGGYVEQY
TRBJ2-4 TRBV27 ASSLTAEGNNIQY
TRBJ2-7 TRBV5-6 ASSPDWAREQY
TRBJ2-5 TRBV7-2 ASSLFRLAGEWAQY
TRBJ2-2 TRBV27 ASSLTGGGSGELF
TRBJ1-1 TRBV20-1 SAAGDTEAF
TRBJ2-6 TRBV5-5 ASSLDLWAGANVLT
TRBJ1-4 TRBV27 ASSRQGWHEKLF
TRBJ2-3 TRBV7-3 ASSLQDSGVDTQY
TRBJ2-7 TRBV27 ASSLSGGGNEQY
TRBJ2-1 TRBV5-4 ASSWDNNEQF
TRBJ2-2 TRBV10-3 AIKTDSRELF
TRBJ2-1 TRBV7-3 ASSLTPANSYNEQF
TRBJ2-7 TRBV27 ASSLKTSGHYTYEQY
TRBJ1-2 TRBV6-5 ASSKRTEIGYT
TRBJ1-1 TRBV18 ASSRDRAGEAF
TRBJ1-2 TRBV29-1 SVTGTGNYGYT
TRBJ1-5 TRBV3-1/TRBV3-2 ASSQGRGQQPQH
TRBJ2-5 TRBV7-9 ASTRAGPQETQY
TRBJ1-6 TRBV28 ATSRGISTSPLH